One sample yielded the 16 T cell receptor beta chains listed below, sequenced in a study of post-analysis software for immune sequencing data. Regarding the study as a whole: Elevated frequency relative to controls characterized roughly five TRBV segments in patients, TRBV5-6, TRBV5-1 and TRBV20-1 among them.

These receptors' antigens are unknown. Prepared TCR beta cDNA libraries contained unique molecular identifiers. TCRdb itself ran the PCR reads through MiXCR, one entry per CDR3 protein. In the table there are 250,000 to 300,000 distinct CDR3 sequences, 30% to 45% of which are singletons. Material: blood. All receptors derive from a girl aged 5-17 years with multiple sclerosis.

V gene TRBV11-2 combines with J gene TRBJ2-1; tentatively, D is TRBD2 (6 bases). V shed 2 bases and J shed 5 bases, with 16 bases lying between them. This CDR3 has 16 amino acids. Germline-derived CDR1 and CDR2 are SGHAT and FQNNGV. The CDR3 sequence: CASSLLPGTYNNEQFF. As DNA, the CDR3 is TGTGCCAGCAGCTTACTCCCCGGGACTTATAACAATGAGCAGTTCTTC.

This clonotype was counted a few times. The gene calls are TRBV7-3 and TRBJ2-1, with 13 bases aligning to TRBD2. The CDR3 totals 16 residues. Losses at the gene ends were 5 bases for V and 8 bases for J; bases not matched to a gene: 9. From germline, CDR1 is SGHTA and CDR2 FQGTGA. The CDR3 DNA reads TGTGCCAGCAGCGCAAGGACTAGCGGGAGCCCCCATGAGCAGTTCTTC. Amino acids: CASSARTSGSPHEQFF.

This clonotype was counted many times. This chain joins TRBV5-1 and TRBJ2-5; TRBD2 agrees at 15 bases. Losses at the gene ends were 3 bases for V and 4 bases for J; bases not matched to a gene: 1. The CDR3 is 15 amino acids. Germline V gives CDR1 SGHRS, CDR2 YFSETQ. The CDR3 here is CASSSGLAGGETQYF. The CDR3 bases are TGCGCCAGCAGCTCGGGACTAGCGGGAGGAGAGACCCAGTACTTC.

The chain has TRBV6-5 and TRBJ1-6; D is perhaps TRBD1 (6 bases). CDR1 is MNHEY and CDR2 is SVGAGI in the germline V gene. The CDR3 runs 13 residues. Trimming removed 0 bases at V and 17 bases at J, with 14 bases between. The chain's CDR3 is CASSYSEGPGVHF. In DNA form, the CDR3 reads TGTGCCAGCAGTTACTCGGAGGGGCCAGGGGTCCACTTT.

The chain has TRBV20-1 and TRBJ2-1; weak D call: TRBD1 (6 bases). This CDR3 comprises 13 residues. V gave up 0 bases and J gave up 9 bases, with 12 bases separating them. Per the germline V gene, CDR1 is DFQATT and CDR2 is SNEGSKA (reference sequence). CDR3: CSARDSMGAEQFF. The CDR3 DNA sequence: TGCAGTGCTAGAGATAGTATGGGGGCTGAGCAGTTCTTC.

This clonotype was counted many times. The rearrangement uses TRBV20-1 and TRBJ2-7; possibly TRBD1 or TRBD2 for D (7 bases each). V was trimmed by 4 bases and J by 3 bases, leaving 16 bases between them. The CDR3 totals 14 residues. Germline CDR1 reads DFQATT; CDR2 reads SNEGSKA (reference sequence). The CDR3 DNA sequence: TGCAGTGCTAAAAGACTCAGGGGGGGCTACGAGCAGTACTTC. Translation gives CSAKRLRGGYEQYF.

This clonotype was recorded at least ten times. This chain connects TRBV15 to TRBJ2-5; a weak D match, TRBD2 (7 bases). This CDR3 spans 14 amino acids. V was trimmed by 1 base and J by 4 bases, leaving 10 bases between them. Germline V gene data show CDR1 as LNHNV and CDR2 as YYDKDF (reference sequence). CDR3 in amino acids: CATSRGGGTETQYF. The CDR3 region has the DNA TGTGCCACCAGCAGAGGGGGGGGCACAGAGACCCAGTACTTC.

Many counts were recorded for this clonotype. The chain carries TRBV11-1 and TRBJ2-3, with TRBD2 identical over 10 bases. Germline V lookup: CDR1 SGHAT, CDR2 FQDESV (reference sequence). This CDR3 has 15 amino acids. Trimming took 5 bases from V and 8 from J; bases not matched to a gene: 10. Here the CDR3 reads CASSPQLAGQGTQYF. The CDR3 DNA is TGTGCCAGCAGCCCTCAACTAGCGGGACAAGGTACGCAGTATTTT.

The chain combines TRBV20-1 with TRBJ2-3; D call uncertain. The CDR3 totals 11 residues. V dropped 6 bases and J dropped 6 bases, with 10 bases sitting between them. Germline V lookup: CDR1 DFQATT, CDR2 SNEGSKA (reference sequence). The chain's CDR3 is CSADLADTQYF. CDR3 coding DNA: TGCAGTGCAGATTTAGCCGATACGCAGTATTTT.

Many counts were recorded for this clonotype. A read error is possible here, since a much larger clone lies one base away. The chain is built from TRBV21-1 and TRBJ2-6; TRBD2 is taken as the D call from the table, unchecked against the DNA. TRBV21-1 counts as a pseudogene. The CDR3 extends over 17 amino acids. CDR3 DNA: TGTGCCAGCAGCAAAGCTCGCTGGGACTTCACAGCCAACGTCCGGACTTTC. Protein: CASSKARWDFTANVRTF.

This clonotype has ten or more counts. CDR3 amino acids: CASSQDAQGYSPLHF. The CDR3 DNA is TGTGCCAGCAGCCAAGATGCGCAGGGCTATTCACCCCTCCACTTT. This rearrangement joins TRBV14 to TRBJ1-6, with D possibly TRBD1 on 5 matching bases. Per the germline V gene, CDR1 is SGHDN and CDR2 is FVKESK. This CDR3 is 15 amino acids long. The ends were cut back, 0 bases at V and 8 bases at J, with 11 bases in the middle.

The chain couples TRBV7-3 to TRBJ2-3, with D possibly being TRBD2 (6 bases). Between the trimmed V and J ends, which lost 5 bases and 11 bases, there was a span of 14 bases. Germline V gene data show CDR1 as SGHTA and CDR2 as FQGTGA. The CDR3 is 12 residues long. The CDR3 sequence: CASSPNGGMQYF. CDR3 coding DNA: TGTGCCAGCAGCCCCAATGGGGGGATGCAGTATTTT.

With respect to this clonotype: As the CDR3 is not closed by the conserved phenylalanine or tryptophan, this likely results from a read error. The chain combines TRBV7-2 with TRBJ2-1, with D perhaps matching TRBD2 (6 bases). The CDR3 length is 16 residues. V shed 4 bases and J shed 0 bases, with 13 bases lying between them. CDR1 SGHTA and CDR2 FQGNSA come from the germline V gene. CDR3 protein: CASSSFSGSSYNEQFS. CDR3 sequence (DNA): TGTGCCAGCAGCTCATTTAGCGGCAGCTCCTACAATGAGCAGTTCTCC.

The J gene is TRBJ1-4, the V gene TRBV20-1; D might be TRBD1 (6 bases). The CDR3 sequence is 13 residues long. Germline CDR1 and CDR2: DFQATT and SNEGSKA (reference sequence). V gave up 6 bases and J gave up 5 bases, with 13 bases separating them. Here the CDR3 reads CSAHRVANEKLFF. In nucleotides, the CDR3 is TGCAGTGCACACAGGGTTGCGAATGAAAAACTGTTTTTT.

This clonotype was observed once. This chain connects TRBV10-3 to TRBJ2-1; 10 bases are a match to TRBD2. The CDR3 has 13 residues. The germline gives CDR1 ENHRY, CDR2 SYGVKD. With 5 bases clipped from V and 5 bases from J, the junction kept 0 bases outside the gene matches. CDR3 DNA sequence: TGTGCCATCAGTAGCGGGGGGGACAATGAGCAGTTCTTC. Protein sequence: CAISSGGDNEQFF.

In the case of this clonotype: This clone may be a read error of a much larger clone one base away. The chain carries TRBV20-1 and TRBJ2-5; D may be TRBD1 (7 bases). The germline CDR1 and CDR2 sequences are DFQATT and SNEGSKA (reference sequence). The V end was cut by 6 bases, the J end by 11 bases, with 16 bases between. This CDR3 comprises 11 residues. CDR3 in amino acids: CSAQGGHEQYF. The CDR3, as DNA: TGCAGTGCGCAGGGGGGTCATGAGCAGTACTTC.